This entry lists 32 T cell receptor beta chains sequenced from one sample in a study of cytomegalovirus exposure and HLA in healthy donors. Generated by immunoSEQ multiplex PCR, the TCRdb table keeps only in-frame clones and is missing some. The data show 300,000 to 450,000 clones, about nine tenths seen once. The specimen sequenced was PBMCs. These receptors all stem from a woman in her late teens or twenties in good health and CMV-seronegative.

The chain employs TRBV7-9 and TRBJ2-5, with D possibly TRBD1 on 6 matching bases. Trimming pared 5 bases from V and 2 bases from J, leaving 12 bases between. CDR1 is SEHNR, CDR2 FQNEAQ, per germline (reference sequence). The length of the CDR3 is 14 residues. The CDR3 sequence: CASSQGTGQETQYF. In DNA form, the CDR3 reads TGTGCCAGCAGCCAGGGGACCGGTCAAGAGACCCAGTACTTC.

The V call is TRBV2, the J call TRBJ2-1; 9 positions match TRBD2. Germline V gene lookup returns CDR1 SNHLY and CDR2 FYNNEI. The CDR3 loop spans 14 amino acids. Losses at the gene ends were 6 bases for V and 3 bases for J; bases not matched to a gene: 3. The chain's CDR3 is CASRVTSGYNEQFF. DNA of the CDR3: TGTGCCAGCAGGGTGACTAGCGGCTACAATGAGCAGTTCTTC.

The chain has TRBV28 and TRBJ2-5, with TRBD2 matching 12 bases. Germline assignment: CDR1 MDHEN and CDR2 SYDVKM. V was clipped by 5 bases and J by 5 bases; unmatched bases: 6. The CDR3 runs 15 residues. The CDR3 loop reads CASSATGTSGETQYF. The CDR3 DNA reads TGTGCCAGCAGTGCGACCGGGACTAGCGGGGAGACCCAGTACTTC.

This chain joins TRBV4-2 and TRBJ2-3; unclear D gene. The CDR3 runs to 16 residues. V shed 1 base and J shed 4 bases, with 15 bases lying between them. Germline CDR1 reads LGHNA; CDR2 reads YNFKEQ. CDR3 DNA: TGTGCCAGCAGCCAAGTTGCTCTTTCAAACTCAGATACGCAGTATTTT. Its translation: CASSQVALSNSDTQYF.

J is TRBJ2-3 and V is TRBV28, with 8 bases that match TRBD2. CDR1 MDHEN and CDR2 SYDVKM come from the germline V gene. There are 13 residues in the CDR3. Unmatched junction bases numbered 12, after V lost 5 bases and J lost 14 bases. CDR3 sequence: CASSAGGGDWVYF. The DNA of the CDR3 is TGTGCCAGCAGTGCCGGGGGGGGAGATTGGGTGTATTTT.

The genes are TRBV6-5 and TRBJ2-7, with TRBD1 matching over 8 bases. V lost 4 bases to trimming and J lost 2 bases; unmatched junction nucleotides: 7. From germline, CDR1 is MNHEY and CDR2 SVGAGI. The CDR3 spans 15 residues. The CDR3 reads CASSSRGTGTYEQYF. In nucleotides, the CDR3 is TGTGCCAGCAGTTCCCGGGGGACAGGAACCTACGAGCAGTACTTC.

This chain joins TRBV7-2 and TRBJ2-7, with 7 bases matching TRBD1. Germline values: CDR1 SGHTA, CDR2 FQGNSA. V lost 2 bases to trimming and J lost 3 bases; unmatched junction nucleotides: 1. The CDR3 has 13 amino acids. The CDR3 coding sequence is TGTGCCAGCAGCTTAAACAGGGGCTACGAGCAGTACTTC. Protein: CASSLNRGYEQYF.

The rearrangement links TRBV5-3 to TRBJ1-4; D remains unclear. TRBV5-3 is known as an ORF, though its function is uncertain. V was cut by 4 bases and J by 7 bases, with 11 bases left in between. The CDR3 is 13 amino acids. CDR3 DNA sequence: TGTGCCAGAAGCGCCGGGGTAGGTGAAAAACTGTTTTTT. It yields the protein CARSAGVGEKLFF.

The rearrangement joins TRBV19 to TRBJ2-2; the D gene is possibly TRBD2 (5 bases). Trimming cost V 3 bases and J 7 bases, with 12 bases left between them. The CDR3 runs to 14 residues. The germline gives CDR1 LNHDA, CDR2 SQIVND (reference sequence). The CDR3 nucleotides are TGTGCCAGTAGTATCCTTCCTCGGGGCGGGGAGCTGTTTTTT. It yields the protein CASSILPRGGELFF.

The rearrangement uses TRBV5-1 and TRBJ2-5; the D gene is possibly TRBD2 (6 bases). Trimming shortened V by 2 bases and J by 4 bases, and 21 bases separated the two germline ends. The CDR3 runs to 17 residues. Germline loops: CDR1 SGHRS, CDR2 YFSETQ. The CDR3 loop is CASSFGWERPGGETQYF. For the CDR3, the DNA is TGCGCCAGCAGCTTTGGGTGGGAGCGCCCCGGGGGAGAGACCCAGTACTTC.

The chain joins TRBV7-9 to TRBJ2-7; 7 positions agree with TRBD1. CDR1 and CDR2 from the germline V gene are SEHNR and FQNEAQ (reference sequence). V lost 7 bases and J lost 3; bases outside the gene matches: 12. The CDR3 runs to 15 residues. Here the CDR3 DNA reads TGTGCCAGCATAGGGTTGGACAGGACAGTCTACGAGCAGTACTTC. Amino acid sequence: CASIGLDRTVYEQYF.

The chain joins TRBV6-5 to TRBJ1-1, with TRBD1 identical over 10 bases. Germline CDR1 MNHEY, CDR2 SVGAGI. There are 14 residues in the CDR3. The junction had 6 bases not matched to a gene; V was cut back by 8 bases and J by 3 bases. The CDR3 bases are TGTGCCAGCGGGACAGGGGCCAAGTACACTGAAGCTTTCTTT. Its translation: CASGTGAKYTEAFF.

The CDR3: CASSFGQGGTGELFF. CDR3 coding DNA: TGTGCCAGCAGTTTTGGGCAGGGTGGAACCGGGGAGCTGTTTTTT. V gene TRBV27 combines with J gene TRBJ2-2; perhaps TRBD1 as D (5 bases). CDR1 and CDR2 (germline): MNHEY, SMNVEV (reference sequence). CDR3 length equals 15 residues. V was trimmed by 3 bases and J by 5 bases, leaving 13 bases between them.

This clone was picked up a small number of times. The V and J genes are TRBV30 and TRBJ2-7, with TRBD2 matching 9 bases. The V gene end was trimmed by 5 bases and the J gene end by 1 base; junction bases not matched to a gene: 6. The CDR3 contains 14 residues. The germline V gene has CDR1 GTSNPN and CDR2 SVGIG (reference sequence). The CDR3 spells CAWAGTSSSYEQYF. DNA of the CDR3: TGTGCCTGGGCCGGGACTAGCTCTTCCTACGAGCAGTACTTC. Full variable domain (rest looked up from reference TRBV30 and TRBJ2-7): SQTIHQWPATLVQPVGSPLSLECTVEGTSNPNLYWYRQAAGRGLQLLFYSVGIGQISSEVPQNLSASRPQDRQFILSSKKLLLSDSGFYLCAWAGTSSSYEQYFGPGTRLTVT.

The gene calls are TRBV2 and TRBJ2-3, with 9 positions matching TRBD1. With 4 bases clipped from V and 3 bases from J, the junction kept 11 bases outside the gene matches. This CDR3 is 17 amino acids long. Looked up from germline, CDR1 is SNHLY and CDR2 is FYNNEI. In DNA form, the CDR3 reads TGTGCCAGCAGTGGAGAGGTCGGGACAGGGAGGACAGATACGCAGTATTTT. It codes for CASSGEVGTGRTDTQYF.

The chain links TRBV28 to TRBJ1-5; D is perhaps TRBD1 (5 bases). The germline gives CDR1 MDHEN, CDR2 SYDVKM. Trimming stripped 1 base from V and 5 bases from J, with 9 bases between. There are 14 residues in the CDR3. CDR3: CASSLSRVHQPQHF. The CDR3 nucleotides are TGTGCCAGCAGTTTATCCAGGGTCCATCAGCCCCAGCATTTT.

For the CDR3, the DNA is TGCGCCAGCAGCTCCACCGGGACTAGTGTATACGATGAGCAGTTCTTC. Its protein is CASSSTGTSVYDEQFF. The V gene is TRBV5-1, the J gene TRBJ2-1, with 8 bases aligning to TRBD2. This CDR3 spans 16 amino acids. Per germline, CDR1 SGHRS and CDR2 YFSETQ. Trimming took 3 bases from V and 8 from J; bases not matched to a gene: 13.

This chain uses TRBV6-5 with TRBJ2-7; D call uncertain. Germline CDR1 reads MNHEY; CDR2 reads SVGAGI. This CDR3 is built from 14 residues. V was shortened by 6 bases and J by 0 bases, with 12 bases between the two germline ends. This CDR3 reads CASSQDSISYEQYF. The CDR3 region has the DNA TGTGCCAGCAGCCAAGACTCTATCTCCTACGAGCAGTACTTC.

This chain joins TRBV5-4 and TRBJ1-4; possibly TRBD1 for D (6 bases). The CDR3 consists of 13 residues. Per germline, CDR1 SGHNT and CDR2 YYREEE (reference sequence). V was trimmed by 1 base and J by 7 bases, leaving 8 bases between them. This CDR3 is CASSLRGGEKLFF. In DNA, the CDR3 is TGTGCCAGCAGCTTGAGGGGGGGTGAAAAACTGTTTTTT.

The V call is TRBV28, the J call TRBJ1-1; D is unresolved. Germline CDR1 MDHEN, CDR2 SYDVKM. With 4 bases removed from V and 4 bases from J, the gap between germline ends came to 4 bases. CDR3 size: 11 residues. CDR3 nucleotide sequence: TGTGCCAGCAGTTACGGCACTGAAGCTTTCTTT. Its translation: CASSYGTEAFF.

The chain has TRBV7-3 and TRBJ2-7; D is uncertain. Germline CDR1 SGHTA, CDR2 FQGTGA. Trimming left V 5 bases short and J 4 bases short, with 18 bases between. The CDR3 covers 15 residues. CDR3 loop: CASSLLRYPRYEQYF. The CDR3 DNA reads TGTGCCAGCAGCCTCCTCAGGTACCCAAGGTACGAGCAGTACTTC.

The rearrangement links TRBV19 to TRBJ2-3, with 8 bases lining up with TRBD1. The CDR3 has 14 amino acids. The J segment lost 5 bases and the V segment lost 3 bases, leaving 4 bases of the junction unmatched. Germline CDR1 is LNHDA and CDR2 is SQIVND (reference sequence). CDR3 sequence: CASSIWTGQDTQYF. The DNA for the CDR3 is TGTGCCAGTAGTATTTGGACAGGGCAAGATACGCAGTATTTT.

V is TRBV2 and J is TRBJ1-4; D remains ambiguous. Germline V gene lookup returns CDR1 SNHLY and CDR2 FYNNEI. V lost 5 bases and J 4 bases, leaving 8 bases between the germline ends. The CDR3 runs 13 residues. CDR3 protein: CASSRYSNEKLFF. CDR3 DNA: TGTGCCAGCAGTAGGTACAGTAATGAAAAACTGTTTTTT.

The chain recombines TRBV15 with TRBJ1-3; the match to TRBD1 covers 8 bases. V trimming: 2 bases; J trimming: 2 bases; junction bases outside the gene matches: 23. CDR1 LNHNV and CDR2 YYDKDF come from the germline V gene (reference sequence). This CDR3 has 22 amino acids. The CDR3 DNA reads TGTGCCACCAGCAGAATAACGATACAGGGGGTAATTAACCCTGGACCTGGAAACACCATATATTTT. Encoded protein: CATSRITIQGVINPGPGNTIYF.

The chain joins TRBV2 to TRBJ1-4, with TRBD1 matching 8 bases. This CDR3 spans 14 amino acids. V was pared by 4 bases and J by 11 bases, with 9 bases of the junction left unmatched. CDR1 is SNHLY, CDR2 FYNNEI, per germline. The CDR3 here is CASSGQGFGLKLFF. The CDR3, as DNA: TGTGCCAGCAGTGGACAGGGGTTTGGGTTGAAACTGTTTTTT.

The chain combines TRBV27 with TRBJ2-1; TRBD2 is a possible D gene (5 bases). CDR1 and CDR2 (germline): MNHEY, SMNVEV (reference sequence). V lost 3 bases, J lost 7 bases, and 13 bases lay in between. The length of the CDR3 is 14 residues. Here the CDR3 DNA reads TGTGCCAGCAGTTTGGTGGGAGTGGGAAATGAGCAGTTCTTC. It yields the protein CASSLVGVGNEQFF.

V usage is TRBV7-8 and J usage is TRBJ1-5, with D unclear. The CDR3 covers 12 residues. Germline lookup yields CDR1 SGHVS and CDR2 FQNEAQ. Trimming removed 7 bases from V and 9 bases from J, with 13 bases in between. Here the CDR3 reads CASTILGGPQHF. CDR3 nucleotides: TGTGCCAGCACCATACTCGGTGGGCCCCAGCATTTT.

This clone was counted once. This chain connects TRBV5-6 to TRBJ2-5; D gene unclear. The CDR3 is 11 residues long. The V end was cut by 7 bases, the J end by 5 bases, with 9 bases between. CDR1 is SGHDT, CDR2 YYEEEE, per germline. The CDR3: CASHKLETQYF. CDR3 bases: TGTGCCAGCCATAAGCTGGAGACCCAGTACTTC.

This rearrangement joins TRBV20-1 to TRBJ1-1; D may be TRBD1 (6 bases). Germline lookup yields CDR1 DFQATT and CDR2 SNEGSKA (reference sequence). The CDR3 is 11 amino acids. V dropped 6 bases and J dropped 6 bases, with 11 bases sitting between them. CDR3 coding DNA: TGCAGTGCCGAGTGGGGGCCTGAAGCTTTCTTT. Its translation is CSAEWGPEAFF.

The chain is built from TRBV5-1 and TRBJ2-2, with TRBD2 matching 10 bases. V was clipped by 4 bases and J by 1 base; unmatched bases: 4. The CDR3 has 16 amino acids. Germline V CDR1 and CDR2: SGHRS, YFSETQ. CDR3 protein: CASSPRLAGNTGELFF. CDR3 DNA sequence: TGCGCCAGCAGCCCCCGACTAGCGGGGAACACCGGGGAGCTGTTTTTT.

The CDR3 sequence is CASSPRGGPGLYEQYF. The CDR3 DNA reads TGTGCCAGCAGCCCGCGCGGGGGGCCTGGGCTCTACGAGCAGTACTTC. The V and J genes are TRBV28 and TRBJ2-7; 8 nucleotides align to TRBD2. V gave up 6 bases and J gave up 3 bases; unmatched junction bases: 13. From germline, CDR1 is MDHEN and CDR2 SYDVKM. The CDR3 spans 16 residues.

A single count supports this clone. The rearrangement uses TRBV28 and TRBJ2-3; weak D call: TRBD1 (6 bases). This CDR3 is 16 amino acids long. The germline CDR1 and CDR2 sequences are MDHEN and SYDVKM. V dropped 4 bases and J dropped 0 bases, with 14 bases sitting between them. Here the CDR3 reads CASSSLGGLSTDTQYF. The CDR3 DNA sequence: TGTGCCAGCAGTTCTCTAGGGGGTTTGAGCACAGATACGCAGTATTTT.